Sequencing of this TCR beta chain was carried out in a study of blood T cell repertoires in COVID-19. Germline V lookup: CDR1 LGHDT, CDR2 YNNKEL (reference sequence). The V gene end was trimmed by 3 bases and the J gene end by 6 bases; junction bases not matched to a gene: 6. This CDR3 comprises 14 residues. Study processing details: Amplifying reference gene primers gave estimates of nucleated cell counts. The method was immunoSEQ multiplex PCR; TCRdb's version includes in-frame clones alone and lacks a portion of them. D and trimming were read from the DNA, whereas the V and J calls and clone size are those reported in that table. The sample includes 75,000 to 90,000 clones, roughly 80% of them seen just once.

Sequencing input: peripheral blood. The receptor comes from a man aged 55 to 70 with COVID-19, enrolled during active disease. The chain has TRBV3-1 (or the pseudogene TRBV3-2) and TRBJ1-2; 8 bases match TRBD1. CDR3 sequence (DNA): TGTGCCAGCAGCCACCAGGGGGCGCGAAATGGCTACACCTTC. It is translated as CASSHQGARNGYTF.